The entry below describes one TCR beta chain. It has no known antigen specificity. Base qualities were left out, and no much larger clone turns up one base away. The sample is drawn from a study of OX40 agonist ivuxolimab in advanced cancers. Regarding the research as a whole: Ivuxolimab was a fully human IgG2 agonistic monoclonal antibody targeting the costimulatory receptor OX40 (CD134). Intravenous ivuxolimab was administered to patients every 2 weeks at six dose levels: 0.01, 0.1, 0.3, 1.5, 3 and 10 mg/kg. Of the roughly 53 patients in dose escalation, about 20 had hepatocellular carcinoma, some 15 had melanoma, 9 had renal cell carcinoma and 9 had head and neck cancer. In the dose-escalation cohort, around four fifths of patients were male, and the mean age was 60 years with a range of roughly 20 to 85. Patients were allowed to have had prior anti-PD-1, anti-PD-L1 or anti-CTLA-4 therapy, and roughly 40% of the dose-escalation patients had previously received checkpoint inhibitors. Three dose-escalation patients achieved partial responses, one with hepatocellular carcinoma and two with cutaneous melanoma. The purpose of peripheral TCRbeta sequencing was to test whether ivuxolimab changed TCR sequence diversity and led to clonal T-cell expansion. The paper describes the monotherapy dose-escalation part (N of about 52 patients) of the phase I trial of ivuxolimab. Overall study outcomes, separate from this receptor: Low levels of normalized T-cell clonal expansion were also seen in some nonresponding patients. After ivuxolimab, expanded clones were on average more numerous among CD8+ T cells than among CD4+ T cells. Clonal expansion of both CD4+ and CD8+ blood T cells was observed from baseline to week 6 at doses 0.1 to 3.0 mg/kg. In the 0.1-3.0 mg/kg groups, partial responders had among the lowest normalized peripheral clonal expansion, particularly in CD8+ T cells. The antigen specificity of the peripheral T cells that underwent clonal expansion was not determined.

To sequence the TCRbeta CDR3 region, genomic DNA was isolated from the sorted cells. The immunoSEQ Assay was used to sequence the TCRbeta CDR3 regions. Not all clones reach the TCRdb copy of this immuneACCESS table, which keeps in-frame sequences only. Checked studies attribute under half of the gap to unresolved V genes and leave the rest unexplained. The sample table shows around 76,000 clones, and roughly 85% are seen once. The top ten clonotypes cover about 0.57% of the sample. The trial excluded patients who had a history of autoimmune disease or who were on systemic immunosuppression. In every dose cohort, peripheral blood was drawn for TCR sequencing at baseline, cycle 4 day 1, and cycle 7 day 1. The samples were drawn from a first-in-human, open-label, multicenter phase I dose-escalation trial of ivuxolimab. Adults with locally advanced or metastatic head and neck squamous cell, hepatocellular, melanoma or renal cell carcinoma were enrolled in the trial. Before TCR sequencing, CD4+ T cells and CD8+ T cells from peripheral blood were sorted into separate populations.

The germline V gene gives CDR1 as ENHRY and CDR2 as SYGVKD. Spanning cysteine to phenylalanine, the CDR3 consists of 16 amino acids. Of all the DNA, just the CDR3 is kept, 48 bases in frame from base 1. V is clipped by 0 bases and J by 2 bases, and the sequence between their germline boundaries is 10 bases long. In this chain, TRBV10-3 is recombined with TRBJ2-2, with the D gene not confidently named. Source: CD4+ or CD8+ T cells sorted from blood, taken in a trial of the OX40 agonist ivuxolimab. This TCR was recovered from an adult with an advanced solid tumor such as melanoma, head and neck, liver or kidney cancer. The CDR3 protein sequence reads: CAISESGRVNTGELFF. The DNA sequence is TGTGCCATCAGTGAGTCGGGAAGGGTTAACACCGGGGAGCTGTTTTTT.